This paragraph reports one T cell receptor (beta chain). Its binding antigen is unknown. Being one base from a much bigger clone, this may be a read error. The CDR1 and CDR2 encoded by the germline V gene (reference sequence) are SEHNR and FQNEAQ. From cysteine to phenylalanine, the CDR3 is 15 amino acids long. Only the CDR3 DNA stays, 45 bases, in frame from base 1. The time point label on this specimen signifies: sample taken at primary tumor resection. The donors were 65 to 90 patients from the lung TRACERx cohort who had early-stage, untreated non-small cell lung cancer. Without any cell sorting, TCR sequencing was performed on whole RNA extracted either from tumor and nontumor lung tissue or from cryopreserved PBMC samples. Patients were selected for TCR sequencing only if sufficient RNA was available from at least two tumor regions. Before selection, tumor and adjacent nontumor lung specimens were reviewed by a lung pathologist.

The method behind the library was 5' RACE. The sample was run on a NextSeq 500. In the TCR library protocol, a unique molecular identifier was attached to each TCR cDNA molecule so that PCR and sequencing errors could be corrected. In the authors' own workflow: TCR identification, UMI-based error correction and CDR3 extraction were performed with Decombinator tools. TCRs above a frequency of 2 per 1,000, corresponding to the top 1% of the tumor frequency distribution, were defined as expanded. Expanded tumor TCRs were classed as regional if statistically deemed absent (corrected P<0.05) from at least one tumor region, otherwise ubiquitous. Each repertoire was subsampled 100 times to 5,000 TCRs, after which Renyi diversity was computed with the R vegan package. CDR3 similarity networks were built from amino acid triplet string-kernel similarity, with CDR3s being connected when pairwise similarity was above 0.82. TCRdb's own reprocessing of the public reads used fastp at Q25 and MiXCR and kept productive beta chains. Each record represents a unique CDR3 protein, reported with the most common genes and DNA among its rows. TCRdb assigned the V and J calls; the authors' analysis was not used. For this sample there are about 10,000 distinct CDR3 sequences; 12% appear just once. The ten largest clones capture about 12% of the sample.

The sample is drawn from a study of spatial heterogeneity in lung cancer (dated by TCRdb to about 2019). About the investigation overall: More beta-chain than alpha-chain transcripts were consistently detected, likely reflecting higher beta-chain transcript abundance. TCR transcript counts in tumor regions correlated strongly with a T cell transcriptional module score from matched bulk RNA-seq. In the raw uncorrected reads, each unique combination of TCR and UMI appeared more than ten times on average. The study quantitatively compared TCR alpha and beta repertoires across multiple tumor regions, matched nontumor lung and blood in non-small cell lung cancer. Nonsynonymous mutation counts, determined by whole-exome sequencing of tumor tissue, were related to features of the TCR repertoire. At surgery, both alpha and beta chains were TCR-sequenced in around 240 tumor regions, approximately 64 matched nontumor lung samples and a few dozen PBMC samples. Study-wide conclusions, independent of this receptor: The tumor nonsynonymous mutation count correlated with the number of expanded alpha and beta TCRs within the tumor. The count of ubiquitous expanded TCRs correlated with the count of ubiquitous nonsynonymous mutations, and the count of regional expanded TCRs correlated with the count of regional nonsynonymous mutations. TCR-seq coverage of tumor T cells was estimated to be only approximately 7.3% for alpha chains and more than 11% for beta chains. Additional single-cell paired TCR alpha and beta sequencing was considered necessary to confirm, at a functional level, the hypothesis that regional TCRs recognize regional mutations.

Sequences were derived from lung tumor tissue, sampled at surgery. This receptor was identified in a female donor with early-stage non-small cell lung cancer. The V and J genes are TRBV7-9 and TRBJ1-2; TRBD1 is perhaps the D gene, given 5 matching bases. CDR3 protein: CASCLGGAVSYGYTF. The DNA is as follows: TGTGCCAGCTGCTTAGGAGGGGCGGTGAGCTATGGCTACACCTTC.